The T cell receptor beta chain described here comes from a study of blood T cells in healthy people across ages. Alongside a J-beta primer mix, a sample-barcoded 5' primer served in a second PCR lasting about 7 to 12 cycles. TCRdb redid the calling of the 5' RACE reads with MiXCR, one entry per CDR3 protein. The table has about 1.8 million distinct CDR3 sequences, 49% seen once. This clonotype was found a few times. The CDR3 runs to 15 residues. Trimming at V came to 6 bases and at J to 2 bases, leaving 6 bases not matched to a gene. CDR1 is LGHNA and CDR2 is YSLEER in the germline V gene. The chain carries TRBV4-3 and TRBJ1-2; 10 nucleotides align to TRBD1. The receptor was derived from a woman in her forties in good health. The sequenced sample was blood. The CDR3 coding sequence is TGCGCCAGCAGATCCGAGGGACAGGGGAACTATGGCTACACCTTC. Translating gives CASRSEGQGNYGYTF.